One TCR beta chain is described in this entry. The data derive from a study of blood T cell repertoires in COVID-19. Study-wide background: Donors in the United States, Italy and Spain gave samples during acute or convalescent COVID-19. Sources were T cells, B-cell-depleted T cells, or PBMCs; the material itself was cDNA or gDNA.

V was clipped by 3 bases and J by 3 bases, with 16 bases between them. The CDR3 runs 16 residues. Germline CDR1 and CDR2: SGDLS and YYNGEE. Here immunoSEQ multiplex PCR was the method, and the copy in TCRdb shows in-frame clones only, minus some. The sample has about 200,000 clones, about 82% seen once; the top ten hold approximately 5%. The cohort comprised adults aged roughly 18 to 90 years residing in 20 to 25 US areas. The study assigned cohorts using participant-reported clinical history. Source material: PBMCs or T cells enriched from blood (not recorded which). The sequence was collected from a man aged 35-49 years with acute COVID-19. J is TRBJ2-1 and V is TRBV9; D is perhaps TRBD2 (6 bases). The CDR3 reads CASSAKGLALYNEQFF. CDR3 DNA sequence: TGTGCCAGCAGCGCCAAGGGGCTAGCGCTCTACAATGAGCAGTTCTTC.